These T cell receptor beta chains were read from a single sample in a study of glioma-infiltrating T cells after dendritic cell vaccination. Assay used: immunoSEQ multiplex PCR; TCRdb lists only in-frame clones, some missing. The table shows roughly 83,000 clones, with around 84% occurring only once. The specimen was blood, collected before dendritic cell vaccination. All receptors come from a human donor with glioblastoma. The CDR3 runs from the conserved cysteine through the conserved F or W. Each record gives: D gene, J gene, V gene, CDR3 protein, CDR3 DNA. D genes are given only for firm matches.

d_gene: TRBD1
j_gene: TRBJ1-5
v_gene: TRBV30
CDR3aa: CAWSDWTGSNQPQHF
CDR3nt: TGTGCCTGGAGTGACTGGACAGGTAGCAATCAGCCCCAGCATTTT

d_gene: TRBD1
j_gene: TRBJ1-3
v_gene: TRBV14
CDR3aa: CASSPKGTVTGNTIYF
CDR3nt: TGTGCCAGCAGCCCCAAAGGGACAGTTACTGGAAACACCATATATTTT

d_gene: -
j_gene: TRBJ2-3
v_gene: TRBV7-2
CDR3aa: CASSLERTGATYF
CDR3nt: TGTGCCAGCAGCTTAGAGCGGACGGGCGCCACGTATTTT

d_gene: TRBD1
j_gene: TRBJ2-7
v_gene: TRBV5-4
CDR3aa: CASSLAGGGQGSYEQYF
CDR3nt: TGTGCCAGCAGCTTGGCCGGGGGGGGACAGGGGAGCTACGAGCAGTACTTC

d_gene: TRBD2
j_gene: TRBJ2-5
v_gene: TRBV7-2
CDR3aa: CASSPGASGRRETQYF
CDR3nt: TGTGCCAGCAGTCCAGGGGCTAGCGGGAGGAGGGAGACCCAGTACTTC

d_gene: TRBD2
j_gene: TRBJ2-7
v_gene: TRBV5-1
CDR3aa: CASSLTSGDSYEQYF
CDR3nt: TGCGCCAGCAGCTTAACGAGCGGGGACTCCTACGAGCAGTACTTC

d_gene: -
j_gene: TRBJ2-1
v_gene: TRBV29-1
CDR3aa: CSVEFGSEQLYNEQFF
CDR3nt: TGCAGCGTTGAATTCGGGTCGGAACAACTCTACAATGAGCAGTTCTTC

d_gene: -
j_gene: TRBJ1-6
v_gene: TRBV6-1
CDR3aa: CASSETTGPSSYNSPLHF
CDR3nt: TGTGCCAGCAGTGAAACGACAGGTCCCAGCTCCTATAATTCACCCCTCCACTTT

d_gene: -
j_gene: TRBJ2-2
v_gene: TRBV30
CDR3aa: CAWSARLEGGELFF
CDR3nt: TGTGCCTGGAGTGCCCGACTCGAAGGCGGGGAGCTGTTTTTT

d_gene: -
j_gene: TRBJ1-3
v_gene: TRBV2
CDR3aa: CASSVEPGGNTIYF
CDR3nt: TGTGCCAGCAGTGTGGAGCCAGGGGGAAACACCATATATTTT

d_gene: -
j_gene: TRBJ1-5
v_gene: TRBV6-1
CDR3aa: CASSGSVQPQHF
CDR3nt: TGTGCCAGCAGTGGTTCGGTACAGCCCCAGCATTTT

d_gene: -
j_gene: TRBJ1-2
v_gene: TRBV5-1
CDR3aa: CASSLGADSLHGYTF
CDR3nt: TGCGCCAGCAGCTTGGGTGCCGACAGTCTTCATGGCTACACCTTC

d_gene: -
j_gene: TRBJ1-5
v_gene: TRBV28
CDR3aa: CASIEPGTLSNQPQHF
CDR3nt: TGTGCCAGCATCGAACCCGGGACACTTAGCAATCAGCCCCAGCATTTT

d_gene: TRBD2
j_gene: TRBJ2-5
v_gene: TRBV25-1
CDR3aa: CASSDPGGGETQYF
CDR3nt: TGTGCCAGCAGTGATCCGGGGGGGGGCGAGACCCAGTACTTC

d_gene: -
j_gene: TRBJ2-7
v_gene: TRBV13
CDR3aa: CASSRLGARDYEQYF
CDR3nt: TGTGCCAGCAGCCGGCTCGGGGCGCGGGACTACGAGCAGTACTTC

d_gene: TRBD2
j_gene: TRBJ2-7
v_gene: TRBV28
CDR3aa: CASSLPGTSGSYEQYF
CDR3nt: TGTGCCAGCAGTTTACCCGGGACTAGCGGCTCCTACGAGCAGTACTTC

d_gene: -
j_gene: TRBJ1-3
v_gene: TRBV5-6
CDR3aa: CASSFRPQGSSGNTIYF
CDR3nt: TGTGCCAGCAGCTTTCGCCCCCAGGGCTCGAGTGGAAACACCATATATTTT

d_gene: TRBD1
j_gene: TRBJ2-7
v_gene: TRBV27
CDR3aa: CASSPGQGYEQYF
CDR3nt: TGTGCCAGCAGCCCAGGACAGGGCTACGAGCAGTACTTC

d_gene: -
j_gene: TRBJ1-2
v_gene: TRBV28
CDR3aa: CASRPPGVYGYTF
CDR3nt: TGTGCCAGCAGGCCCCCAGGGGTCTATGGCTACACCTTC

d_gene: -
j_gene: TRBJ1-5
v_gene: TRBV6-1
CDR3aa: CASRQESNQPQHF
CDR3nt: TGTGCCAGCAGACAGGAATCCAATCAGCCCCAGCATTTT

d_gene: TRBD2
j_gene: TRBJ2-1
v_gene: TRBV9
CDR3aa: CASSEELAPTYNEQFF
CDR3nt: TGTGCCAGCAGCGAGGAACTAGCGCCAACCTACAATGAGCAGTTCTTC

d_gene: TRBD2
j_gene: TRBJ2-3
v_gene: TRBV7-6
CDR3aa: CASSELAGDADTQYF
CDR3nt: TGTGCCAGCAGCGAGCTAGCGGGAGACGCAGATACGCAGTATTTT

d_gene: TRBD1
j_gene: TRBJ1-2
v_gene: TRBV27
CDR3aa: CASSFGRGVGYTF
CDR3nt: TGTGCCAGCAGCTTTGGCAGGGGGGTTGGCTACACCTTC

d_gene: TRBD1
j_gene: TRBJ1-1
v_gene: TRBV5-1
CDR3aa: CASTPTGPMNTEAFF
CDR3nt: TGCGCCAGCACCCCGACAGGGCCTATGAACACTGAAGCTTTCTTT